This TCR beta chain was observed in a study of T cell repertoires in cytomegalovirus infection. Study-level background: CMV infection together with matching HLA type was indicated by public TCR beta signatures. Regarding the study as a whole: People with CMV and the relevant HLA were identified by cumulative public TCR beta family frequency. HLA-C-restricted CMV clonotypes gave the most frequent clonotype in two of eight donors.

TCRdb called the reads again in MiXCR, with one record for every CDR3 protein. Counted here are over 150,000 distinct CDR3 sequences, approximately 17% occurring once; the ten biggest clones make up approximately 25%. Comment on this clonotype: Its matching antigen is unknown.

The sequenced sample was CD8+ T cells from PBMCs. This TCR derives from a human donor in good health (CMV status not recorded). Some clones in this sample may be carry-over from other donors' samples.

CDR3 nucleotide sequence: TGTGCCAGCAGCGGCGACAGGGCAGAGGGCTATGGCTACACCTTC. Its translation: CASSGDRAEGYGYTF. The chain recombines TRBV9 with TRBJ1-2; 7 bases line up with TRBD1. The CDR3 is 15 amino acids. Germline CDR1 is SGDLS and CDR2 is YYNGEE. The junction had 9 bases not matched to a gene; V was cut back by 3 bases and J by 4 bases.